This T cell receptor (beta chain) was captured in a study of shared clonotypes between healthy human individuals. Method: immunoSEQ multiplex PCR; TCRdb's copy keeps in-frame clones and lacks some. The data hold millions of clones, with 90% to 95% observed a single time. This sequence was found in a young man in good health. Sequenced: naive CD4+ T cells sorted from blood. The subset denotes: CD45RA+ positively selected.

The CDR3 loop reads CASSRTGGVNPTNEKLFF. In DNA form, the CDR3 reads TGTGCCAGCAGCAGAACAGGGGGCGTAAACCCAACTAATGAAAAACTGTTTTTT. The chain couples TRBV5-4 to TRBJ1-4, with TRBD1 identical over 9 bases. CDR3 length: 18 residues. V shed 4 bases and J 0 bases; nucleotides not matched to a gene: 10. Looked up from germline, CDR1 is SGHNT and CDR2 is YYREEE (reference sequence).